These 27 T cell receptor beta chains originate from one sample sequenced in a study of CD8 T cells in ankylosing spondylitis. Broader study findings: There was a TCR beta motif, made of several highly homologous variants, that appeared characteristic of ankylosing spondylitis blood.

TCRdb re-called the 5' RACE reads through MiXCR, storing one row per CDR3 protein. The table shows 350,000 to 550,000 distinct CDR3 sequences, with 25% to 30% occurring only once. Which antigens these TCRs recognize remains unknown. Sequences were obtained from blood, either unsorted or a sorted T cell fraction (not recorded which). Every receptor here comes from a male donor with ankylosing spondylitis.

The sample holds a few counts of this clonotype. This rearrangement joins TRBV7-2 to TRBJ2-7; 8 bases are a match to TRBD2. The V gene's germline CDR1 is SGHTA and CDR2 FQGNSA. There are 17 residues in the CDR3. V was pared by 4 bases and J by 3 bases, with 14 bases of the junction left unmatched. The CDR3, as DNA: TGTGCCAGCAGCTACAAGCGGGGAGCGGGAGAGGACTACGAGCAGTACTTC. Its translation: CASSYKRGAGEDYEQYF.

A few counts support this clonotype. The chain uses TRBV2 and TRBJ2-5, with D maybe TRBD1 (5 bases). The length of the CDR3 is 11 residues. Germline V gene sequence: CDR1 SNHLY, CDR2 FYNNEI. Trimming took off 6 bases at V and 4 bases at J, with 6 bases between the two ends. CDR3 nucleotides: TGTGCCAGCAGAAGGGGAGAGACCCAGTACTTC. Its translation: CASRRGETQYF.

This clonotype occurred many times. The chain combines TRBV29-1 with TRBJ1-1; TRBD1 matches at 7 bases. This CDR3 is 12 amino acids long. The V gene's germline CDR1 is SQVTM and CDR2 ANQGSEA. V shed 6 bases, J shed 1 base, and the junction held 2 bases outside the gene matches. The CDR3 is CSVRQGNTEAFF. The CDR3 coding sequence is TGCAGCGTCCGACAGGGGAACACTGAAGCTTTCTTT.

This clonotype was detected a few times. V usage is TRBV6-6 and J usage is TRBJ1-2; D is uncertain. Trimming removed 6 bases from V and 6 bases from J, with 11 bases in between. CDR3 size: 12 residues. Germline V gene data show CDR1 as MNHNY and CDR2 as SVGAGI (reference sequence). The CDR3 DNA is TGTGCCAGCAGCCCCCGACACGATGGCTACACCTTC. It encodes CASSPRHDGYTF.

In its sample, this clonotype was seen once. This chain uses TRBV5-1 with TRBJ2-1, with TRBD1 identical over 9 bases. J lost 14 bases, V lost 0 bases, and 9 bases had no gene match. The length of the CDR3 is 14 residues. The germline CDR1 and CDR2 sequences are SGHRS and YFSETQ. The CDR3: CASSLGDREFHEFF. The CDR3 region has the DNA TGCGCCAGCAGCTTGGGGGACAGGGAGTTTCATGAGTTCTTC. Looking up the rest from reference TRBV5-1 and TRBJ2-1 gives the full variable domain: KAGVTQTPRYLIKTRGQQVTLSCSPISGHRSVSWYQQTPGQGLQFLFEYFSETQRNKGNFPGRFSGRQFSNSRSEMNVSTLELGDSALYLCASSLGDREFHEFFGPGTRLTVL.

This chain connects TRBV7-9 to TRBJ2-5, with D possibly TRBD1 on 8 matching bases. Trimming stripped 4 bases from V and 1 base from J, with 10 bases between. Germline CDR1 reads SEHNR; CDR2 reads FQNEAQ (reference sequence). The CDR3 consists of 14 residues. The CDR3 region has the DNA TGTGCCAGCAGCTACAGGGGGGGCCAAGAGACCCAGTACTTC. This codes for CASSYRGGQETQYF. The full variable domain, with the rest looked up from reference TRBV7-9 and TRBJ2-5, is DTGVSQNPRHKITKRGQNVTFRCDPISEHNRLYWYRQTLGQGPEFLTYFQNEAQLEKSRLLSDRFSAERPKGSFSTLEIQRTEQGDSAMYLCASSYRGGQETQYFGPGTRLLVL.

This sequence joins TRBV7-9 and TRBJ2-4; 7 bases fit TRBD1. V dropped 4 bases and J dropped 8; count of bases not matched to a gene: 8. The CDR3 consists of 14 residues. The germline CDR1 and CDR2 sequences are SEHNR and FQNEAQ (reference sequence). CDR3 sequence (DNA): TGTGCCAGCAGCTCCACAGGGGATGCGGACATTCAGTACTTC. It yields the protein CASSSTGDADIQYF.

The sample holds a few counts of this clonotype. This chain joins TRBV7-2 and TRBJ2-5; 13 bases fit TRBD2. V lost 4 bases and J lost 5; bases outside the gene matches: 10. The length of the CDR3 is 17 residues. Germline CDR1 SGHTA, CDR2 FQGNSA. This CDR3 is CASSYRTSGREGETQYF. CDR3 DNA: TGTGCCAGCAGCTATAGGACTAGCGGGAGAGAAGGGGAGACCCAGTACTTC.

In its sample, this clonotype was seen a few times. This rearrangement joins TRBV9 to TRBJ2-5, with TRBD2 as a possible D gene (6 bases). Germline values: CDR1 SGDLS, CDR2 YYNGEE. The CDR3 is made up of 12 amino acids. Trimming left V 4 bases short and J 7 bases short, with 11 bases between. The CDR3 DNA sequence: TGTGCCAGCAGCCCCTTGGAGGGGACCCAGTACTTC. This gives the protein CASSPLEGTQYF. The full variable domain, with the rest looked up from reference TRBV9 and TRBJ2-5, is DSGVTQTPKHLITATGQRVTLRCSPRSGDLSVYWYQQSLDQGLQFLIQYYNGEERAKGNILERFSAQQFPDLHSELNLSSLELGDSALYFCASSPLEGTQYFGPGTRLLVL.

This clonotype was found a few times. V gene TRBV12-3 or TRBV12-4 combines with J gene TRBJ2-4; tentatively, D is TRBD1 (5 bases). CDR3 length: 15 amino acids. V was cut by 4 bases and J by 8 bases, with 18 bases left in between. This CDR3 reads CASSSRQQQKDIQYF. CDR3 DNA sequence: TGTGCCAGCAGTTCCCGACAGCAGCAAAAGGACATTCAGTACTTC.

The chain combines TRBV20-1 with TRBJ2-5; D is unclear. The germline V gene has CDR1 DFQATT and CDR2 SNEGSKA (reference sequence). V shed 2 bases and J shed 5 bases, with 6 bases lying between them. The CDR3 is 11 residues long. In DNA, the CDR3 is TGCAGTGCTAGAAATATCGAGACCCAGTACTTC. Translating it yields CSARNIETQYF.

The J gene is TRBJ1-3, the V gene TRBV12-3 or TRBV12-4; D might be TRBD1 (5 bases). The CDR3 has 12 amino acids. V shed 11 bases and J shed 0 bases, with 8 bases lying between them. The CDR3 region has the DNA TGTGCCGTCAGGGACTCTGGAAACACCATATATTTT. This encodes CAVRDSGNTIYF.

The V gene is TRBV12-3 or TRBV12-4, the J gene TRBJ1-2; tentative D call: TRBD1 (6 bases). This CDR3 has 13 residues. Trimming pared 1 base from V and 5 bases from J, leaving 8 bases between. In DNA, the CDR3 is TGTGCCAGCAGTTTAGAGGGGGTTTATGGCTACACCTTC. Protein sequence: CASSLEGVYGYTF.

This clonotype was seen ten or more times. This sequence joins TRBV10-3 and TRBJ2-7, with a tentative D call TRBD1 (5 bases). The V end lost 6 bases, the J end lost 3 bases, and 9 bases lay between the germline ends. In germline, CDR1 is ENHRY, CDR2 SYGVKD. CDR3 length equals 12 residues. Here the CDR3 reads CAISADSYEQYF. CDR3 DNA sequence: TGTGCCATCAGCGCAGACAGCTACGAGCAGTACTTC.

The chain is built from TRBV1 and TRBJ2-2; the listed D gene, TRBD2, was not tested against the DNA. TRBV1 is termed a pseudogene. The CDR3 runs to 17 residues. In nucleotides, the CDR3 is TGCACCAGCAGCCTTGCCCGGTGGCTAGCGTGGGCCGGGGAGCTGTTTTTT. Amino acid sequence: CTSSLARWLAWAGELFF.

The CDR3 nucleotides read TGCAGCGCACCCATGAAGTCTTCCGAGGGGGAGCAGTTCTTC. This gives the protein CSAPMKSSEGEQFF. This chain joins TRBV29-1 and TRBJ2-1, with D perhaps matching TRBD1 or TRBD2 (5 bases each). CDR3 length: 14 residues. V lost 7 bases and J 10 bases, leaving 23 bases between the germline ends. CDR1 is SQVTM and CDR2 is ANQGSEA in the germline V gene.

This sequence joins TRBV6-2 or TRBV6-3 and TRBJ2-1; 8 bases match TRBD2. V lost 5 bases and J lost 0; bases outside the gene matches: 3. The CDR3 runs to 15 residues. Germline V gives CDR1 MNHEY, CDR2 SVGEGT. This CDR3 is CASSIGLASYNEQFF. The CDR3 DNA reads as TGTGCCAGCAGTATCGGACTAGCCTCCTACAATGAGCAGTTCTTC.

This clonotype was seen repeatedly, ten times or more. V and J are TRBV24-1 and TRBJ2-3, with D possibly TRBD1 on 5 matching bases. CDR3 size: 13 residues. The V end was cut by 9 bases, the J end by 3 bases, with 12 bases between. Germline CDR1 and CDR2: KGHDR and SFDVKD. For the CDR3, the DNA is TGTGCCACCCTTGGGGCAGGAACAGATACGCAGTATTTT. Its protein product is CATLGAGTDTQYF.

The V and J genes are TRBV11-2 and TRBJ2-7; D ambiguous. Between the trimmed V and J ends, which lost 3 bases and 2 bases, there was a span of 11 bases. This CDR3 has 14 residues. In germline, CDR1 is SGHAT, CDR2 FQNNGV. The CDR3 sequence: CASSFRVKPYEQYF. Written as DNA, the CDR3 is TGTGCCAGCAGCTTCCGGGTCAAACCCTACGAGCAGTACTTC.

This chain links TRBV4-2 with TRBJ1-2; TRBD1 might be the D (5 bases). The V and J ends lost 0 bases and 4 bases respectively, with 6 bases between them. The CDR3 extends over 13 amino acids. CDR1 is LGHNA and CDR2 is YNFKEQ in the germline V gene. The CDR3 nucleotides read TGTGCCAGCAGCCAAGAGGGACCCTATGGCTACACCTTC. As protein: CASSQEGPYGYTF.

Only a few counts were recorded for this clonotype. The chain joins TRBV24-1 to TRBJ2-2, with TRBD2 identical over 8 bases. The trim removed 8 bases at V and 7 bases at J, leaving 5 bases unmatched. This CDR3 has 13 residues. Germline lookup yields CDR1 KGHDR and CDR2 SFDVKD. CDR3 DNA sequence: TGTGCCACCAACGGGAGGGCCGGCGGGGAGCTGTTTTTT. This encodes CATNGRAGGELFF.

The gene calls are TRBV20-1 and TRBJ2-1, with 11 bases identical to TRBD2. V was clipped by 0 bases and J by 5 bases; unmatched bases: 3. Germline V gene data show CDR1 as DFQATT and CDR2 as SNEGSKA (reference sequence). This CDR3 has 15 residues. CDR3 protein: CSARDISGRDNEQFF. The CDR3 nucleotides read TGCAGTGCTAGAGATATTAGCGGGAGGGACAATGAGCAGTTCTTC.

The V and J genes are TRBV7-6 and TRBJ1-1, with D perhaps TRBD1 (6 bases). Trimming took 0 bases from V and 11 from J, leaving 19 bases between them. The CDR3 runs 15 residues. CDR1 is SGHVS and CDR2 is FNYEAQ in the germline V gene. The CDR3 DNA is TGTGCCAGCAGCTTAGCCCAGCCTGGACAGCTGGCGGCTTTCTTT. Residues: CASSLAQPGQLAAFF.

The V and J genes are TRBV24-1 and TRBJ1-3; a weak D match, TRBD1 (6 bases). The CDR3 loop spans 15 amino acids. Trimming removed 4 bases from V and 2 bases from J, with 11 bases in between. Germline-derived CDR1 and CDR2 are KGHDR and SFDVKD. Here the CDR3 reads CATSDPRGAGNTIYF. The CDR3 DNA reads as TGTGCCACCAGTGACCCCAGGGGAGCTGGAAACACCATATATTTT.

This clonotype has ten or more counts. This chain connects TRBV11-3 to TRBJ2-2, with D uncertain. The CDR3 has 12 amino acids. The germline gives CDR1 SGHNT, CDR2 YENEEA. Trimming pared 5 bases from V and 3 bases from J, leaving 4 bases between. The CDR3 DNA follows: TGTGCCAGCAGCCCTCACACCGGGGAGCTGTTTTTT. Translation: CASSPHTGELFF.

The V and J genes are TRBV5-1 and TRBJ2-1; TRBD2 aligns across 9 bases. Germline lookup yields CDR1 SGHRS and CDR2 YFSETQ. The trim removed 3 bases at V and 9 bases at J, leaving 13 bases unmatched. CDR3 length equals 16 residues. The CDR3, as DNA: TGCGCCAGCAGCTCATACGGCACAAGCGGGAGGTCTGAGCAGTTCTTC. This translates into CASSSYGTSGRSEQFF. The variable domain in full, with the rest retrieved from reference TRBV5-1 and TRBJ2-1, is KAGVTQTPRYLIKTRGQQVTLSCSPISGHRSVSWYQQTPGQGLQFLFEYFSETQRNKGNFPGRFSGRQFSNSRSEMNVSTLELGDSALYLCASSSYGTSGRSEQFFGPGTRLTVL.

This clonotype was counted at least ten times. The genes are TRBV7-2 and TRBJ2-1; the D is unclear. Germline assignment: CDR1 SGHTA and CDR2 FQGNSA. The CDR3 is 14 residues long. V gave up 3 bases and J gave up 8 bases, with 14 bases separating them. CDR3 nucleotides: TGTGCCAGCAGCTTGACGGGTGTAATGGATGAGCAGTTCTTC. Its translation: CASSLTGVMDEQFF.